This is a list of T cell receptor beta chains from one sample in a study of blood T cell repertoires in COVID-19. Some clones are missing from TCRdb's copy, which holds only in-frame ones; the method was immunoSEQ multiplex PCR. Here the sample spans over 55,000 clones, around four fifths being singletons. Sequenced: peripheral blood. These receptors all stem from a human donor in a cohort sampled during active COVID-19. The CDR3 runs from the conserved cysteine through the conserved F or W. The order of the fields is CDR3 DNA, CDR3 protein, J gene, clone size, V gene, D gene. The D gene is left open where the match is weak. Expanded clones are given a class, and other clones once, few, many or no size at all.

CDR3 DNA: TGTGCCAGCAGCCTCACAAGGGGAAATGAGCAGTTCTTC
CDR3 protein: CASSLTRGNEQFF
J gene: TRBJ2-1
clone size: .
V gene: TRBV7-3
D gene: .

CDR3 DNA: TGTGCCAGCAGCTTAGCGCTAGCAGGGACAAAAAACATTCAGTACTTC
CDR3 protein: CASSLALAGTKNIQYF
J gene: TRBJ2-4
clone size: .
V gene: TRBV7-2
D gene: .

CDR3 DNA: TGTGCCAGCAGCTCTTATAACTACAATGAGCAGTTCTTC
CDR3 protein: CASSSYNYNEQFF
J gene: TRBJ2-1
clone size: .
V gene: TRBV7-2
D gene: .

CDR3 DNA: TGTGCCAGCAGCGTAGGGGCTGACCTTGATTCACCCCTCCACTTT
CDR3 protein: CASSVGADLDSPLHF
J gene: TRBJ1-6
clone size: few
V gene: TRBV9
D gene: .

CDR3 DNA: TGTGCCAGCAGCTCCCGACTAGTTGGCAATGAGCAGTTCTTC
CDR3 protein: CASSSRLVGNEQFF
J gene: TRBJ2-1
clone size: .
V gene: TRBV11-2
D gene: .

CDR3 DNA: TGTGCCTGGAGTCATCTCGGGGGATTTCCCACAGATACGCAGTATTTT
CDR3 protein: CAWSHLGGFPTDTQYF
J gene: TRBJ2-3
clone size: few
V gene: TRBV30
D gene: .

CDR3 DNA: TGTGCCAGTAGTCGAGAACTTATGAACACTGAAGCTTTCTTT
CDR3 protein: CASSRELMNTEAFF
J gene: TRBJ1-1
clone size: .
V gene: TRBV19
D gene: .

CDR3 DNA: TGTGCCAGCAGCGTAGCTGGGGGGGGAAACAATGAGCAGTTCTTC
CDR3 protein: CASSVAGGGNNEQFF
J gene: TRBJ2-1
clone size: .
V gene: TRBV9
D gene: TRBD2

CDR3 DNA: TGTGCCAGCAGTCTTCAGGGGGACTATGGCTACACCTTC
CDR3 protein: CASSLQGDYGYTF
J gene: TRBJ1-2
clone size: few
V gene: TRBV6-5
D gene: TRBD1

CDR3 DNA: TGTGCCAGCAGCTCCCAGGGGGTCAATGAGCAGTTCTTC
CDR3 protein: CASSSQGVNEQFF
J gene: TRBJ2-1
clone size: once
V gene: TRBV7-8
D gene: TRBD1

CDR3 DNA: TGTGCCAGCAGTTTCCGCCCGGGACAGCCAAACACTGAAGCTTTCTTT
CDR3 protein: CASSFRPGQPNTEAFF
J gene: TRBJ1-1
clone size: .
V gene: TRBV28
D gene: TRBD1

CDR3 DNA: TGCAGTGCTAGTGTCATGCGGGGGGCCACAGATACGCAGTATTTT
CDR3 protein: CSASVMRGATDTQYF
J gene: TRBJ2-3
clone size: .
V gene: TRBV20-1
D gene: TRBD2

CDR3 DNA: TGTGCCAGCAGCCCCAAGACCGGGACAACAAGAAATGAAGCTTTCTTT
CDR3 protein: CASSPKTGTTRNEAFF
J gene: TRBJ1-1
clone size: .
V gene: TRBV7-9
D gene: .

CDR3 DNA: TGTGCCACCAGCAGTTACCGACCGGGGGGCACAGATACGCAGTATTTT
CDR3 protein: CATSSYRPGGTDTQYF
J gene: TRBJ2-3
clone size: .
V gene: TRBV15
D gene: .

CDR3 DNA: TGTGCCAGCAGCCCGGGACAGTCCTACGAGCAGTACTTC
CDR3 protein: CASSPGQSYEQYF
J gene: TRBJ2-7
clone size: .
V gene: TRBV12-3/TRBV12-4
D gene: TRBD1

CDR3 DNA: TGTGCCAGCAGTTCCGGGTCCTCTTTGATCGGGGAGCTGTTTTTT
CDR3 protein: CASSSGSSLIGELFF
J gene: TRBJ2-2
clone size: once
V gene: TRBV27
D gene: .

CDR3 DNA: TGTGCCATCAAGGAGAGGGAAGCCTACAATGAGCAGTTCTTC
CDR3 protein: CAIKEREAYNEQFF
J gene: TRBJ2-1
clone size: .
V gene: TRBV10-3
D gene: .

CDR3 DNA: TGTGCCAGCAGCTCTGGACAGGGCCCGCAAGAGACCCAGTACTTC
CDR3 protein: CASSSGQGPQETQYF
J gene: TRBJ2-5
clone size: .
V gene: TRBV11-3
D gene: TRBD1

CDR3 DNA: TGTGCCAGCAGCTCAGGACTAGCGGGGGGCACAGATACGCAGTATTTT
CDR3 protein: CASSSGLAGGTDTQYF
J gene: TRBJ2-3
clone size: few
V gene: TRBV2
D gene: TRBD2

CDR3 DNA: TGTGCCAGCAGCTGGGGGAGGGGGTCCTACACTGAAGCTTTCTTT
CDR3 protein: CASSWGRGSYTEAFF
J gene: TRBJ1-1
clone size: .
V gene: TRBV7-9
D gene: .

CDR3 DNA: TGCGCCAGCAGCTGGGACAGGGCCACCTACGAGCAGTACTTC
CDR3 protein: CASSWDRATYEQYF
J gene: TRBJ2-7
clone size: .
V gene: TRBV5-1
D gene: TRBD1

CDR3 DNA: TGCGCCAGCAGCTTGGCAGGAAGGACAGGGGAAGCTTTCTTT
CDR3 protein: CASSLAGRTGEAFF
J gene: TRBJ1-1
clone size: .
V gene: TRBV5-1
D gene: TRBD1

CDR3 DNA: TGTGCCAGCAGGCGAAACAGGTTCCACGAGCAGTACTTC
CDR3 protein: CASRRNRFHEQYF
J gene: TRBJ2-7
clone size: .
V gene: TRBV6-5
D gene: .

CDR3 DNA: TGTGCCAGTAGTGGCCGGGACAAAACCTACGAGCAGTACTTC
CDR3 protein: CASSGRDKTYEQYF
J gene: TRBJ2-7
clone size: many
V gene: TRBV19
D gene: .

CDR3 DNA: TGTGCCAGTAGTACCCGGACAGGGGGGAATGAAAAACTGTTTTTT
CDR3 protein: CASSTRTGGNEKLFF
J gene: TRBJ1-4
clone size: few
V gene: TRBV19
D gene: TRBD1

CDR3 DNA: TGTGCCAGCAGCGTAGCCATAGGGGGCCACGAGCAGTACTTC
CDR3 protein: CASSVAIGGHEQYF
J gene: TRBJ2-7
clone size: .
V gene: TRBV9
D gene: TRBD1

CDR3 DNA: TGTGCCAGTAGTCGCCTAGTCCAAGAGACCCAGTACTTC
CDR3 protein: CASSRLVQETQYF
J gene: TRBJ2-5
clone size: .
V gene: TRBV19
D gene: .

CDR3 DNA: TGTGCCAGCAGCTTAGCGTACGAGCAGTACTTC
CDR3 protein: CASSLAYEQYF
J gene: TRBJ2-7
clone size: .
V gene: TRBV5-6
D gene: .

CDR3 DNA: TGTGCCAGCAGCACAGGGACAGGGATCGACGAGCAGTACTTC
CDR3 protein: CASSTGTGIDEQYF
J gene: TRBJ2-7
clone size: .
V gene: TRBV7-9
D gene: TRBD1

CDR3 DNA: TGTGCCAGCAGCAAGTTCGGGGGGAAAGAGACCCAGTACTTC
CDR3 protein: CASSKFGGKETQYF
J gene: TRBJ2-5
clone size: .
V gene: TRBV5-4
D gene: TRBD2

CDR3 DNA: TGCGCCAGCAGCCAAGATGGGACAGAAAATTCACCCCTCCACTTT
CDR3 protein: CASSQDGTENSPLHF
J gene: TRBJ1-6
clone size: .
V gene: TRBV4-1
D gene: TRBD1

CDR3 DNA: TGTGCCAGCAGAACGGGACTCCGAAACACCGGGGAGCTGTTTTTT
CDR3 protein: CASRTGLRNTGELFF
J gene: TRBJ2-2
clone size: .
V gene: TRBV5-4
D gene: .

CDR3 DNA: TGCGCCAGCAGCTTGCAGGAGGGAGCCACTGAAGCTTTCTTT
CDR3 protein: CASSLQEGATEAFF
J gene: TRBJ1-1
clone size: .
V gene: TRBV5-1
D gene: .

CDR3 DNA: TGTGCCAGCAGCTCCTCACCACAGGGAAGCAATCAGCCCCAGCATTTT
CDR3 protein: CASSSSPQGSNQPQHF
J gene: TRBJ1-5
clone size: .
V gene: TRBV7-2
D gene: .

CDR3 DNA: TGTGCCAGCAGCTTCCGAGGACTAGATCAAGAGACCCAGTACTTC
CDR3 protein: CASSFRGLDQETQYF
J gene: TRBJ2-5
clone size: .
V gene: TRBV7-8
D gene: TRBD2

CDR3 DNA: TGCGCCAGCAGCTTCGGAGCGGGGAGCTCCTACAATGAGCAGTTCTTC
CDR3 protein: CASSFGAGSSYNEQFF
J gene: TRBJ2-1
clone size: .
V gene: TRBV5-1
D gene: TRBD2

CDR3 DNA: TGTGCCAGCAGCCGACAGGGGGGAGGATCACCCCTCCACTTT
CDR3 protein: CASSRQGGGSPLHF
J gene: TRBJ1-6
clone size: .
V gene: TRBV5-5
D gene: TRBD1

CDR3 DNA: TGCAGTGCTAGTCCCACCGGGCAGGGTATCACAGATACGCAGTATTTT
CDR3 protein: CSASPTGQGITDTQYF
J gene: TRBJ2-3
clone size: .
V gene: TRBV20-1
D gene: .

CDR3 DNA: TGTGCCAGCAGCCCCCGAGGGGGAGGGACTGAAGCTTTCTTT
CDR3 protein: CASSPRGGGTEAFF
J gene: TRBJ1-1
clone size: .
V gene: TRBV3-1/TRBV3-2
D gene: .

CDR3 DNA: TGCGCCAGCAATCCGACAGGGTACCAAAGTTGGGGCTACACCTTC
CDR3 protein: CASNPTGYQSWGYTF
J gene: TRBJ1-2
clone size: .
V gene: TRBV23-1
D gene: TRBD1

CDR3 DNA: TGCGCCAGCAGCCAACAGGGGCGGGGCTACACCTTC
CDR3 protein: CASSQQGRGYTF
J gene: TRBJ1-2
clone size: once
V gene: TRBV5-1
D gene: TRBD1

CDR3 DNA: TGTGCCAGCAGCTTAGCGGGGTACCCCTCTGGGGCCAACGTCCTGACTTTC
CDR3 protein: CASSLAGYPSGANVLTF
J gene: TRBJ2-6
clone size: .
V gene: TRBV11-2
D gene: .

CDR3 DNA: TGTGCCAGCAGCCTCTCAGGGCGTGAGCAGTTCTTC
CDR3 protein: CASSLSGREQFF
J gene: TRBJ2-1
clone size: .
V gene: TRBV5-4
D gene: .

CDR3 DNA: TGTGCCAGCTCACCCCAGTGGGGGGGACAAGCTTTCTTT
CDR3 protein: CASSPQWGGQAFF
J gene: TRBJ1-1
clone size: .
V gene: TRBV18
D gene: .

CDR3 DNA: TGTGCCATCAAAGGACTAGCGATCACAGATACGCAGTATTTT
CDR3 protein: CAIKGLAITDTQYF
J gene: TRBJ2-3
clone size: .
V gene: TRBV10-3
D gene: TRBD2

CDR3 DNA: TGTGCCAGCAGCTTAGGTCAGGGAGGGAACACCGGGGAGCTGTTTTTT
CDR3 protein: CASSLGQGGNTGELFF
J gene: TRBJ2-2
clone size: few
V gene: TRBV7-2
D gene: .

CDR3 DNA: TGCGCCAGCAGCCAAAGCAGGGTGAATACGGGCGAGCAGTACTTC
CDR3 protein: CASSQSRVNTGEQYF
J gene: TRBJ2-7
clone size: .
V gene: TRBV4-1
D gene: .

CDR3 DNA: TGTGCCAGCTCACTTGGGGGCAGGGGCAACGAGCAGTACTTC
CDR3 protein: CASSLGGRGNEQYF
J gene: TRBJ2-7
clone size: .
V gene: TRBV18
D gene: .

CDR3 DNA: TGCAGCTTACGGGTGACAGATACGCAGTATTTT
CDR3 protein: CSLRVTDTQYF
J gene: TRBJ2-3
clone size: .
V gene: TRBV29-1
D gene: .

CDR3 DNA: TGTGCCAGCAGTTTATCGCCCGGGATGGACATTCAGTACTTC
CDR3 protein: CASSLSPGMDIQYF
J gene: TRBJ2-4
clone size: .
V gene: TRBV27
D gene: .

CDR3 DNA: TGTGCCAGCAGCCTAGCAGATGAGCAGTTCTTC
CDR3 protein: CASSLADEQFF
J gene: TRBJ2-1
clone size: .
V gene: TRBV4-2
D gene: .

CDR3 DNA: TGTGCCAGCAGCTTGACAGGGCGCTCTGGGGCCAACGTCCTGACTTTC
CDR3 protein: CASSLTGRSGANVLTF
J gene: TRBJ2-6
clone size: .
V gene: TRBV7-2
D gene: TRBD1

CDR3 DNA: TGTGCCTGGAGTGTGGGGGGGAGCACAGATACGCAGTATTTT
CDR3 protein: CAWSVGGSTDTQYF
J gene: TRBJ2-3
clone size: .
V gene: TRBV30
D gene: TRBD2

CDR3 DNA: TGTGCCAGCTCACCGCAGGGTGCCGGGGAGCTGTTTTTT
CDR3 protein: CASSPQGAGELFF
J gene: TRBJ2-2
clone size: .
V gene: TRBV18
D gene: .